Below, 20 T cell receptor beta chains from the same sample are listed, as sequenced in a study of prognosis after radiotherapy for stage I lung cancer. Genomic DNA served as the source from which two-round multiplex PCR generated TCR beta CDR3 amplicons. Amplification in first-round PCR relied on primers specific to each TRBV and TRBJ gene. TCRdb re-called the multiplex PCR reads with MiXCR, one entry per CDR3 protein. The sample holds roughly 32,000 distinct CDR3 sequences, 35% to 45% seen once. The source material was PBMCs, sampled before or after stereotactic body radiation therapy (not recorded which). These TCRs come from a donor aged 50 or older with non-small cell lung cancer.

Only one count was recorded for this clonotype. Written as DNA, the CDR3 is TGTGCCAGCAGCTTAGACATGACATTATCCTACGAGCAGTACTTC. Encoded protein: CASSLDMTLSYEQYF. V gene TRBV7-2 combines with J gene TRBJ2-7; D not resolved. Germline V gene sequence: CDR1 SGHTA, CDR2 FQGNSA. V shed 1 base and J shed 1 base, with 11 bases lying between them. The CDR3 loop spans 15 amino acids.

V usage is TRBV19 and J usage is TRBJ2-7; D is perhaps TRBD1 or TRBD2 (5 bases each). Germline V gene data show CDR1 as LNHDA and CDR2 as SQIVND (reference sequence). The CDR3 has 16 residues. Trimming pared 1 base from V and 2 bases from J, leaving 15 bases between. The CDR3 here is CASSIVARGTPYEQYF. The CDR3 bases are TGTGCCAGTAGTATAGTAGCACGGGGCACCCCCTACGAGCAGTACTTC.

Note on this clonotype: This may be a read error: a much more frequent sequence differs by one nucleotide. The chain joins TRBV10-3 to TRBJ1-1; D unclear. Germline V gene data show CDR1 as ENHRY and CDR2 as SYGVKD. V was trimmed by 10 bases and J by 1 base, leaving 10 bases between them. There are 12 residues in the CDR3. The CDR3 region is CATLTGNTEAFF. As DNA, the CDR3 is TGTGCCACCCTGACGGGGAACACTGAAGCTTTCTTT.

Worth noting for this clonotype: A read error is likely here: a far larger clone is one base away. V usage is TRBV6-9 and J usage is TRBJ2-2; tentatively, D is TRBD1 (6 bases). Looked up from germline, CDR1 is MNHGY and CDR2 is SVAAGI. CDR3 length equals 16 residues. V was clipped by 5 bases and J by 7 bases, with 20 bases between them. The CDR3 loop reads CASSETAGTWNGELFF. The DNA for the CDR3 is TGTGCCAGCAGTGAAACGGCCGGGACATGGAACGGGGAGCTGTTTTTT.

This clonotype was counted many times. This chain links TRBV28 with TRBJ1-5, with 8 bases that match TRBD1. The CDR3 covers 15 residues. Trimming removed 7 bases from V and 1 base from J; junction bases left unmatched: 6. Germline V gene lookup returns CDR1 MDHEN and CDR2 SYDVKM. CDR3 DNA sequence: TGTGCCAGCAAACAGGGGGGCCTAAGCAATCAGCCCCAGCATTTT. Protein sequence: CASKQGGLSNQPQHF.

This clonotype was counted at least ten times. The chain joins TRBV4-2 to TRBJ2-7, with no clear D. V dropped 1 base and J dropped 3 bases, with 22 bases sitting between them. The CDR3 extends over 18 amino acids. Germline V gives CDR1 LGHNA, CDR2 YNFKEQ. The DNA of the CDR3 is TGTGCCAGCAGCCAAGGTCCCGCTACCCCGTCCGCCTACTACGAGCAGTACTTC. Protein: CASSQGPATPSAYYEQYF.

About this clonotype itself: Just one base apart from a much larger clone, this may be a read error. The gene calls are TRBV12-3 or TRBV12-4 and TRBJ2-7, with D hard to call. V lost 7 bases and J lost 1, with 11 bases in between. There are 13 residues in the CDR3. The CDR3 region is CASIFVQSYEQYF. The CDR3 DNA is TGTGCCAGCATTTTTGTGCAGTCCTACGAGCAGTACTTC.

This clonotype was counted at least ten times. This chain links TRBV7-9 with TRBJ2-7, with a weak D call TRBD1 (6 bases). CDR1 and CDR2 (germline): SEHNR, FQNEAQ (reference sequence). The CDR3 sequence is 12 residues long. V dropped 5 bases and J dropped 6 bases, with 11 bases sitting between them. The CDR3 is CASSDTGIEQYF. The CDR3 DNA is TGTGCCAGCAGCGATACAGGGATCGAGCAGTACTTC.

This clonotype was observed once. The genes are TRBV19 and TRBJ1-4; D is unresolved. Germline V gene lookup returns CDR1 LNHDA and CDR2 SQIVND (reference sequence). The CDR3 loop spans 18 amino acids. V was cut by 7 bases and J by 0 bases, with 21 bases left in between. CDR3 loop: CASTPQISADSTNEKLFF. In DNA form, the CDR3 reads TGTGCCAGTACCCCCCAGATTTCAGCAGACTCAACTAATGAAAAACTGTTTTTT.

A remark on this clonotype: A read error may explain this, as a much larger clone is one base away. The genes are TRBV7-8 and TRBJ2-5; 15 nucleotides match TRBD2. This CDR3 is 18 amino acids long. The germline gives CDR1 SGHVS, CDR2 FQNEAQ. V lost 6 bases, J lost 1 base, and 9 bases stayed unmatched. The CDR3 coding sequence is TGTGCCAGCAGAAAAGGACTAGCGGGAGGGCCGGCCCAAGAGACCCAGTACTTC. Protein product: CASRKGLAGGPAQETQYF.

In its sample, this clonotype was seen many times. This chain links TRBV2 with TRBJ1-6; no firm D call. This CDR3 contains 13 residues. Between the trimmed V and J ends, which lost 4 bases and 6 bases, there was a span of 7 bases. CDR1 and CDR2 from the germline V gene are SNHLY and FYNNEI. CDR3 in amino acids: CASSGSPNSPLHF. In nucleotides, the CDR3 is TGTGCCAGCAGTGGGAGCCCTAATTCACCCCTCCACTTT.

The rearrangement joins TRBV20-1 to TRBJ2-1; 10 bases match TRBD2. Trimming took 1 base from V and 3 from J; bases not matched to a gene: 6. Looked up from germline, CDR1 is DFQATT and CDR2 is SNEGSKA (reference sequence). CDR3 length: 16 residues. CDR3 region: CSARVPSGRNYNEQFF. Written as DNA, the CDR3 is TGCAGTGCTAGAGTCCCTAGCGGGAGAAACTACAATGAGCAGTTCTTC.

This clonotype was recorded at least ten times. CDR3: CASTLIFGQVYEQYF. The CDR3 DNA sequence: TGTGCCAGCACCCTGATCTTCGGACAGGTCTACGAGCAGTACTTC. J is TRBJ2-7 and V is TRBV6-1, with 7 nucleotides matching TRBD1. J gave up 3 bases and V 7 bases, and 12 bases lay outside the gene matches. The CDR3 covers 15 residues. The germline CDR1 and CDR2 sequences are MNHNS and SASEGT.

This clonotype showed up many times. The chain has TRBV4-1 and TRBJ1-4; no reliable D call. The V gene lost 3 bases and the J gene lost 8 bases, with 10 bases spanning the gap. This CDR3 has 13 amino acids. Germline assignment: CDR1 MGHRA and CDR2 YSYEKL. CDR3 coding DNA: TGCGCCAGCAGCCACATGCTTGGAGAAAAACTGTTTTTT. Its translation is CASSHMLGEKLFF.

This clonotype came up many times. This chain links TRBV6-1 with TRBJ2-3; the D gene is possibly TRBD2 (6 bases). Germline loops: CDR1 MNHNS, CDR2 SASEGT. The CDR3 covers 18 residues. Trimming cost V 3 bases and J 1 base, with 20 bases left between them. As DNA, the CDR3 is TGTGCCAGCAGTGAGGACCTTTTATGGGGGGTAGGCACAGATACGCAGTATTTT. Its translation is CASSEDLLWGVGTDTQYF.

This clonotype has at least ten counts. The gene calls are TRBV6-4 and TRBJ2-7; TRBD2 might be the D (6 bases). This CDR3 comprises 14 residues. V lost 6 bases, J lost 7 bases, and 19 bases lay in between. Germline V gives CDR1 MRHNA, CDR2 SNTAGT. In DNA, the CDR3 is TGTGCCAGCAGCCCAGCCGCAGAAGGGAGGGAGCAGTACTTC. This sequence encodes CASSPAAEGREQYF.

This clonotype has a count of ten or more. The chain employs TRBV5-5 and TRBJ1-1; D is unclear. Trimming left V 3 bases short and J 1 base short, with 10 bases between. From germline, CDR1 is SGHKS and CDR2 YYEKEE (reference sequence). The CDR3 totals 14 residues. Here the CDR3 DNA reads TGTGCCAGCAGCTGGATGAGTAGGAACACTGAAGCTTTCTTT. This encodes CASSWMSRNTEAFF.

This clonotype was counted ten times or more. V is TRBV5-1 and J is TRBJ2-2; a possible D gene is TRBD1 (5 bases). In germline, CDR1 is SGHRS, CDR2 YFSETQ. This CDR3 region has 14 residues. V lost 6 bases, J lost 2 bases, and 11 bases lay in between. CDR3 residues: CASKVRENTGELFF. The CDR3 bases are TGCGCCAGCAAAGTCAGGGAAAACACCGGGGAGCTGTTTTTT.

Details on this clonotype: This sequence may be a read error, since a much larger clone differs from it by one base. This chain links TRBV5-4 with TRBJ2-7; TRBD2 might be the D (5 bases). This CDR3 is built from 13 residues. Germline V lookup: CDR1 SGHNT, CDR2 YYREEE (reference sequence). CDR3 region: CDSSLTGSEEQYF. CDR3 in DNA: TGTGACAGCAGCTTGACGGGATCTGAGGAGCAGTACTTC.

This clonotype was picked up many times. The chain has TRBV7-9 and TRBJ2-5, with no clear D. Trimming cost V 5 bases and J 5 bases, with 15 bases left between them. Germline values: CDR1 SEHNR, CDR2 FQNEAQ (reference sequence). The CDR3 spans 14 residues. The CDR3 DNA sequence: TGTGCCAGCAGCGCGGTGGGGTATTGGGAGACCCAGTACTTC. Residues: CASSAVGYWETQYF.